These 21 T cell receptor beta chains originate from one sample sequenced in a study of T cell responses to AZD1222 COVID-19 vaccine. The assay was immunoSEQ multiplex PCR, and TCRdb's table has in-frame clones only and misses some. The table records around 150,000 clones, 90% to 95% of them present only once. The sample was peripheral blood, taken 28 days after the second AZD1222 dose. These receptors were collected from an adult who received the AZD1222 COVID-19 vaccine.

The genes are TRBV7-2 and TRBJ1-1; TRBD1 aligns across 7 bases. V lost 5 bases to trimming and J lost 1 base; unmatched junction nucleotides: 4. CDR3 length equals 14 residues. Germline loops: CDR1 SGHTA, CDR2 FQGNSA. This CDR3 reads CASSAPGGNTEAFF. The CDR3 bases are TGTGCCAGCAGCGCACCAGGGGGGAACACTGAAGCTTTCTTT. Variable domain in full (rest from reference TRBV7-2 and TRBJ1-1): GAGVSQSPSNKVTEKGKDVELRCDPISGHTALYWYRQSLGQGLEFLIYFQGNSAPDKSGLPSDRFSAERTGGSVSTLTIQRTQQEDSAVYLCASSAPGGNTEAFFGQGTRLTVV.

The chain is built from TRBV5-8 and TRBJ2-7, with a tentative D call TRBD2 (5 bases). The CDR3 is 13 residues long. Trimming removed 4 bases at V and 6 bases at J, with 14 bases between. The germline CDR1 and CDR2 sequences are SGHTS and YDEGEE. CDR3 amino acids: CASSRLPPGEQYF. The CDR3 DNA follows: TGTGCCAGCAGCCGACTACCGCCCGGCGAGCAGTACTTC.

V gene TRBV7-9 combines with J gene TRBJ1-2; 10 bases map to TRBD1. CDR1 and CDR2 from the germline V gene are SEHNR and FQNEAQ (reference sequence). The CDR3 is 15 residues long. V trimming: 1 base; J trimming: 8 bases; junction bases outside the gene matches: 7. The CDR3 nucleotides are TGTGCCAGCAGCTTAGAAGGGGGACAGGGGATCGGCTACACCTTC. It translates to CASSLEGGQGIGYTF.

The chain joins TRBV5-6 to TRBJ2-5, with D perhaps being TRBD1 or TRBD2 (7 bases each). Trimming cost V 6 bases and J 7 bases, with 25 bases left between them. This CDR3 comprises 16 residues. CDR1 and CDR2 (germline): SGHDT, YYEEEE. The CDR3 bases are TGTGCCAGCACCCGCGGGACAGACTCGGGACTACGGACCCAGTACTTC. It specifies CASTRGTDSGLRTQYF.

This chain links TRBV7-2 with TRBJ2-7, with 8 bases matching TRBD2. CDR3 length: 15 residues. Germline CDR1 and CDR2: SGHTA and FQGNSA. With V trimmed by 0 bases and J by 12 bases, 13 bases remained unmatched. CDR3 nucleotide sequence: TGTGCCAGCAGCTTAGCCTCGGGAGGGTTAGCGGGTCTGTACTTC. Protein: CASSLASGGLAGLYF.

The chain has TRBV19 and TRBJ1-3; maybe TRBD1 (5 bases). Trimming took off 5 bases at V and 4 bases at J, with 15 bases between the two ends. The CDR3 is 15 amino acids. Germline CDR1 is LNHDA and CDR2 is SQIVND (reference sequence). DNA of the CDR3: TGTGCCAGTAGTTTCCTCGGGGCTGAAGGAAACACCATATATTTT. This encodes CASSFLGAEGNTIYF.

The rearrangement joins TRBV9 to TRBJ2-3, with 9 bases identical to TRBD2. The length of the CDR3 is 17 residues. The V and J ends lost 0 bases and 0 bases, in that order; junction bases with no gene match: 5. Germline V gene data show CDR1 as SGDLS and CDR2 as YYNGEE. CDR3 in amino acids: CASSVATSGLSTDTQYF. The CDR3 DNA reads TGTGCCAGCAGCGTAGCGACTAGCGGCTTAAGCACAGATACGCAGTATTTT.

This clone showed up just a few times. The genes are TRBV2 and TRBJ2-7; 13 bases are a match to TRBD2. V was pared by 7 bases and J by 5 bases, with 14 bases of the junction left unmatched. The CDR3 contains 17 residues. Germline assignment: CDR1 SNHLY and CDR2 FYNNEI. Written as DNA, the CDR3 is TGTGCCAGCACCCCAGGACTAGCGGGAGCCAGCGTCGACGAGCAGTACTTC. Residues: CASTPGLAGASVDEQYF.

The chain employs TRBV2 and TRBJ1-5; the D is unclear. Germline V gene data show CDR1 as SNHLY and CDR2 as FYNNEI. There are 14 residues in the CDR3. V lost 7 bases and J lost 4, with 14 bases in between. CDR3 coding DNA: TGTGCCAGCAATGGGATGGGGTTTAATCAGCCCCAGCATTTT. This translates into CASNGMGFNQPQHF.

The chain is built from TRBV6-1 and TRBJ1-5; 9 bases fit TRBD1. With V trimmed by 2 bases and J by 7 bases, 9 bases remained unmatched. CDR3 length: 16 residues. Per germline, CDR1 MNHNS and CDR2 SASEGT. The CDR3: CASSEITGQGQQPQHF. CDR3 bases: TGTGCCAGCAGTGAAATAACGGGACAGGGACAGCAGCCCCAGCATTTT.

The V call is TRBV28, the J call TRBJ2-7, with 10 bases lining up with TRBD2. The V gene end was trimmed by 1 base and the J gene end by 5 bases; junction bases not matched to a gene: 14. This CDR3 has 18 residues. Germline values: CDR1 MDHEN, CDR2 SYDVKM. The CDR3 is CASSLLNLKREGSNEQYF. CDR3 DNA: TGTGCCAGCAGTTTATTGAACTTGAAGCGGGAGGGGAGTAACGAGCAGTACTTC.

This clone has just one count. The chain's CDR3 is CASSLISDSYNEQFF. The CDR3 DNA follows: TGTGCCAGCAGCTTGATCTCGGATTCCTACAATGAGCAGTTCTTC. The J gene is TRBJ2-1, the V gene TRBV5-5; D call uncertain. There are 15 residues in the CDR3. Trimming removed 1 base from V and 1 base from J, with 9 bases in between. Germline V CDR1 and CDR2: SGHKS, YYEKEE (reference sequence).

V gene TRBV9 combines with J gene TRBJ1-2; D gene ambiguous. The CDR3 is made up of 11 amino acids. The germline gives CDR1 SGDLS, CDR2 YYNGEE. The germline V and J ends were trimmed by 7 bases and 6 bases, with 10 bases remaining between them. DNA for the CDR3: TGTGCCAGCTCTTCCGGGGATGGCTACACCTTC. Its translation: CASSSGDGYTF.

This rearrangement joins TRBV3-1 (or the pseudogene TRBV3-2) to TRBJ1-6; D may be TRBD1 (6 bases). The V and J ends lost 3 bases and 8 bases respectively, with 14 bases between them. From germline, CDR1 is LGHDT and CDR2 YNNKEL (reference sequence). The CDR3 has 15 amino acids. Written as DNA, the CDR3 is TGTGCCAGCAGCCAGGGTACACAGGGACATTCACCCCTCCACTTT. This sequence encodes CASSQGTQGHSPLHF.

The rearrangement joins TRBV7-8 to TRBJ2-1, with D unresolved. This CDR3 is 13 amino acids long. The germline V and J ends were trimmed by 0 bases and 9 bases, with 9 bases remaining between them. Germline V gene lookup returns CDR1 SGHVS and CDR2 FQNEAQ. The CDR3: CASSLAQLGEQFF. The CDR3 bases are TGTGCCAGCAGCTTAGCGCAGTTGGGTGAGCAGTTCTTC.

CDR3 protein: CASSPGTSGSNEQFF. CDR3 sequence (DNA): TGTGCCAGCAGCCCCGGGACTAGCGGGAGTAATGAGCAGTTCTTC. The chain links TRBV5-8 to TRBJ2-1, with 14 bases that match TRBD2. In germline, CDR1 is SGHTS, CDR2 YDEGEE. The junction had 4 bases not matched to a gene; V was cut back by 4 bases and J by 7 bases. CDR3 size: 15 residues.

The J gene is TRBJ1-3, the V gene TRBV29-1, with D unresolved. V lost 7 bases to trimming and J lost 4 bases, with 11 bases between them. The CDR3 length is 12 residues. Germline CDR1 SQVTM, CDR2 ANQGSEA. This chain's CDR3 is CSAVSVGNTIYF. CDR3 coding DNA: TGCAGCGCCGTGAGTGTAGGAAACACCATATATTTT.

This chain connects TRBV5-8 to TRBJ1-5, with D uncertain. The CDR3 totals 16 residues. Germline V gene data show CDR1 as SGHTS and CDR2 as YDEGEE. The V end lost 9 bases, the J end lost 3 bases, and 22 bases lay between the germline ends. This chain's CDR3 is CATALEGGRDNQPQHF. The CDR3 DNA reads TGTGCCACTGCGCTGGAGGGTGGGAGAGACAATCAGCCCCAGCATTTT.

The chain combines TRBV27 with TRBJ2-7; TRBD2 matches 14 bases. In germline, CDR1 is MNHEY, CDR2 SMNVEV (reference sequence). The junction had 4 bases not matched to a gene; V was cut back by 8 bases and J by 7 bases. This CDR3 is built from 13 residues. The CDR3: CASGLAGGGEQYF. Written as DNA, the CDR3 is TGTGCCAGCGGACTAGCGGGAGGCGGTGAGCAGTACTTC.

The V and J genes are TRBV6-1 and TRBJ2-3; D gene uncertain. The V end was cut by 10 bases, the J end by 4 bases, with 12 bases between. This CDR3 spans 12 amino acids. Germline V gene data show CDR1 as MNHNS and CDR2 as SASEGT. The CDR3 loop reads CATREAADTQYF. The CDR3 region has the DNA TGTGCCACCCGTGAAGCCGCAGATACGCAGTATTTT.

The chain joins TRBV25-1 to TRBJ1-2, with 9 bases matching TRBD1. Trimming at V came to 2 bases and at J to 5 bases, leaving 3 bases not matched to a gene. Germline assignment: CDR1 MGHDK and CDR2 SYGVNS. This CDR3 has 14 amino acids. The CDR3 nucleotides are TGTGCCAGCAGTGAAGAGACAGGGGGATATGGCTACACCTTC. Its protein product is CASSEETGGYGYTF.